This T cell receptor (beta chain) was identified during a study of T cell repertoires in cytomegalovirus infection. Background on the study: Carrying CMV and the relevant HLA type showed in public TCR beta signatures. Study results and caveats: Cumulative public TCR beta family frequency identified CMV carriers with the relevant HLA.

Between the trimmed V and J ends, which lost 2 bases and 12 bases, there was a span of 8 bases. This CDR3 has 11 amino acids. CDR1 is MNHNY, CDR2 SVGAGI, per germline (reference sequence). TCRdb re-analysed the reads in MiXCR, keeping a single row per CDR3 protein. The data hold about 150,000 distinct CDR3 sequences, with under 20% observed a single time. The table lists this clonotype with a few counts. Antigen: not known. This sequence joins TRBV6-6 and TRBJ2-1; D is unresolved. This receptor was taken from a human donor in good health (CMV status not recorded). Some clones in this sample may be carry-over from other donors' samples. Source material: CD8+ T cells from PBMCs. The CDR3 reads CASSYGSGQFF. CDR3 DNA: TGTGCCAGCAGTTACGGGTCTGGGCAGTTCTTC.